This record concerns one T cell receptor beta chain sequence. This entry belongs to a study of technical replicates of blood from a few donors. Profiled with immunoSEQ multiplex PCR; TCRdb holds only in-frame clones, not every one. The sample lists tens of thousands of clones, over 80% occurring once. CDR1 LNHDA and CDR2 SQIVND come from the germline V gene (reference sequence). The ends were cut back, 3 bases at V and 8 bases at J, with 14 bases in the middle. CDR3 length: 14 residues. What was sequenced was T cells isolated from PBMCs. This receptor was obtained from a human donor in good health. V usage is TRBV19 and J usage is TRBJ2-1; a possible D gene is TRBD1 (6 bases). CDR3 amino acids: CASSIQGTYDEQFF. The CDR3 DNA reads TGTGCCAGTAGTATCCAAGGGACATACGATGAGCAGTTCTTC.